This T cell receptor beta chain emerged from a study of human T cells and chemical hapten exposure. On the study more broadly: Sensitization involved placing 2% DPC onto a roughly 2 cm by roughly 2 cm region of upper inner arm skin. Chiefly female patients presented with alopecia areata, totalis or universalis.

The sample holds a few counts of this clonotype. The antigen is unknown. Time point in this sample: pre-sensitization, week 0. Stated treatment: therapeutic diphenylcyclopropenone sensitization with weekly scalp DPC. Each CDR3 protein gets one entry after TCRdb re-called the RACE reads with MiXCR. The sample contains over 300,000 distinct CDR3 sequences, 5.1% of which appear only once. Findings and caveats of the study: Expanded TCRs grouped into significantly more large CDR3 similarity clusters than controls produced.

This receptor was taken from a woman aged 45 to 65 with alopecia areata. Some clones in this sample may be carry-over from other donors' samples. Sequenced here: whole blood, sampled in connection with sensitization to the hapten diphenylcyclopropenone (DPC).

The CDR3 here is CASSLQGANTGELFF. The DNA of the CDR3 is TGTGCCAGCAGTTTACAGGGAGCGAACACCGGGGAGCTGTTTTTT. The chain combines TRBV6-2 or TRBV6-3 with TRBJ2-2, with D perhaps matching TRBD1 (6 bases). The V gene's germline CDR1 is MNHEY and CDR2 SVGEGT. V lost 4 bases, J lost 0 bases, and 9 bases lay in between. This CDR3 region has 15 residues.